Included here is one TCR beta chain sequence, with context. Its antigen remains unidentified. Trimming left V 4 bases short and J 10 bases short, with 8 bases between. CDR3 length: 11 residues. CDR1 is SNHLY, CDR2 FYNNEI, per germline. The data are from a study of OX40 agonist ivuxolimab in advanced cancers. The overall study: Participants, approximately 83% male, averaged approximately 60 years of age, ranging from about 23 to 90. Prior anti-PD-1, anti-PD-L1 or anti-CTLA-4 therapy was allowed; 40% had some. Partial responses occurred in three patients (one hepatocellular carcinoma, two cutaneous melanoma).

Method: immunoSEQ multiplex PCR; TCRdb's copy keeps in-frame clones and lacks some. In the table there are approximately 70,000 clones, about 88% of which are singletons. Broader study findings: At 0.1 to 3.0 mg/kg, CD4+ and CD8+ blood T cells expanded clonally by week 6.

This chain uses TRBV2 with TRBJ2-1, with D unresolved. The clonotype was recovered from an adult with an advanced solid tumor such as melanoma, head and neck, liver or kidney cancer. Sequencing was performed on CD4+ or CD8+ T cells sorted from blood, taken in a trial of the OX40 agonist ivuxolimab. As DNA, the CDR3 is TGTGCCAGCAGTGCCGGGTACGAGCAGTTCTTC. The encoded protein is CASSAGYEQFF. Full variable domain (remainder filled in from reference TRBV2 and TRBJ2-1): EPEVTQTPSHQVTQMGQEVILRCVPISNHLYFYWYRQILGQKVEFLVSFYNNEISEKSEIFDDQFSVERPDGSNFTLKIRSTKLEDSAMYFCASSAGYEQFFGPGTRLTVL.